This T cell receptor beta chain stems from a study of graft-versus-host responses after intestinal transplantation. This clone has more than one count but fewer than ten. Processed graft tissue released its intraepithelial and lamina propria lymphocytes. TCRdb's copy holds only in-frame clones and misses some; the assay was immunoSEQ multiplex PCR. Seen here are more than 15,000 clones, under 85% observed once, and the top ten hold roughly 8%. The input for sequencing was ileum tissue, taken about 430 days after intestinal transplant. This TCR derives from a human patient who received an intestinal transplant, so some T cells may come from the graft donor.

This chain's CDR3 is CASSPRTGGSGNTIYF. In DNA, the CDR3 is TGTGCCAGCTCACCACGAACAGGGGGCTCTGGAAACACCATATATTTT. This rearrangement joins TRBV18 to TRBJ1-3, with TRBD1 matching over 8 bases. The CDR3 extends over 16 amino acids. CDR1 KGHSH and CDR2 LQKENI come from the germline V gene. V lost 1 base to trimming and J lost 0 bases; unmatched junction nucleotides: 2.